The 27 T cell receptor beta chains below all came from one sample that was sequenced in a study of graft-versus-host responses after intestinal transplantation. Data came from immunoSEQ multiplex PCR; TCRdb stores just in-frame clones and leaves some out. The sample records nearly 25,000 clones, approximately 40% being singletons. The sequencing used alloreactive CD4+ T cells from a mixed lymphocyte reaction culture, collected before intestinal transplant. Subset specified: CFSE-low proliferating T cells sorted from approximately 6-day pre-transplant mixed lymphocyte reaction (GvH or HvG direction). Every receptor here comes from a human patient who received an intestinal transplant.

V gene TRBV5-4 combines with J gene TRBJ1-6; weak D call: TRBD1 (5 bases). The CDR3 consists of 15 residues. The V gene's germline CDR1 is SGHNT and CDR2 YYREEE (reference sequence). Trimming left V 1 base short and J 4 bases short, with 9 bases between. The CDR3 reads CASSLLTVYNSPLHF. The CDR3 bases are TGTGCCAGCAGCTTGCTGACAGTTTATAATTCACCCCTCCACTTT.

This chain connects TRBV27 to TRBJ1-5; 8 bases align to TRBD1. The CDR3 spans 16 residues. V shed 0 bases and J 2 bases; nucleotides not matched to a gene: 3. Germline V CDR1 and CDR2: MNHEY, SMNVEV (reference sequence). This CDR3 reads CASSLSTGAGNQPQHF. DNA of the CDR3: TGTGCCAGCAGTTTATCGACAGGGGCAGGCAATCAGCCCCAGCATTTT.

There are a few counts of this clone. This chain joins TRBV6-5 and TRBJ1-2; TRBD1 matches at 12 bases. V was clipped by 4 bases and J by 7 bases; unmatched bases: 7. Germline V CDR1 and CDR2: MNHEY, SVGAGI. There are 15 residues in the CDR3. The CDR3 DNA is TGTGCCAGCAGTTCCTACCGGGACAGGGGGCCTGGCTACACCTTC. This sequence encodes CASSSYRDRGPGYTF.

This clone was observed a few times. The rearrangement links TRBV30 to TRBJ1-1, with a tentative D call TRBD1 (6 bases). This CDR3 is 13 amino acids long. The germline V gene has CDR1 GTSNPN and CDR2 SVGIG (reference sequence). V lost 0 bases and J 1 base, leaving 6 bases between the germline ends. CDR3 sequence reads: CAWSVGQNTEAFF. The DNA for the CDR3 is TGTGCCTGGAGTGTGGGACAGAACACTGAAGCTTTCTTT.

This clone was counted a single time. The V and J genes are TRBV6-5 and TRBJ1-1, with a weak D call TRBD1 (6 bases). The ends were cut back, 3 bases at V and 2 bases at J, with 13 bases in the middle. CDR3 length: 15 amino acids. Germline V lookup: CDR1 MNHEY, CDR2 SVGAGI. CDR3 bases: TGTGCCAGCAGTTATTCAGACAGGCCCAACACTGAAGCTTTCTTT. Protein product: CASSYSDRPNTEAFF.

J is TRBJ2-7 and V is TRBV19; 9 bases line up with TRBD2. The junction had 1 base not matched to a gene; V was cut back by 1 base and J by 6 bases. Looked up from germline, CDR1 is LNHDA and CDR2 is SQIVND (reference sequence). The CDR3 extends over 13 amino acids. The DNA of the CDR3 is TGTGCCAGTAGTATAGCGACTAGCGGCGAGCAGTACTTC. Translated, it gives CASSIATSGEQYF.

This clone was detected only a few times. The DNA of the CDR3 is TGTGCCAGCAGCCTTACTGGTACAGATACGCAGTATTTT. Translated: CASSLTGTDTQYF. This chain uses TRBV5-4 with TRBJ2-3; D is ambiguous. Trimming cost V 4 bases and J 3 bases, with 9 bases left between them. The CDR3 totals 13 residues. Germline values: CDR1 SGHNT, CDR2 YYREEE (reference sequence).

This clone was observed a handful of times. This CDR3 is CAWSPRGGSPLHF. DNA for the CDR3: TGTGCCTGGAGCCCCCGCGGGGGTTCACCCCTCCACTTT. The rearrangement links TRBV30 to TRBJ1-6; possibly TRBD1 for D (5 bases). The V end lost 3 bases, the J end lost 9 bases, and 12 bases lay between the germline ends. CDR3 length equals 13 residues. CDR1 is GTSNPN and CDR2 is SVGIG in the germline V gene (reference sequence).

This CDR3 is CSVEVGSYIYNEQFF. The CDR3 DNA reads TGCAGCGTTGAAGTCGGGAGCTACATCTACAATGAGCAGTTCTTC. V gene TRBV29-1 combines with J gene TRBJ2-1; D may be TRBD2 (6 bases). The V end was cut by 1 base, the J end by 3 bases, with 13 bases between. The CDR3 totals 15 residues. In germline, CDR1 is SQVTM, CDR2 ANQGSEA.

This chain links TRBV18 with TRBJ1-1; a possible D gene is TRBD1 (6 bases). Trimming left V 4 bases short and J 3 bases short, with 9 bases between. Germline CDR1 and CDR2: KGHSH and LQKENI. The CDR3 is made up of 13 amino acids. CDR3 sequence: CASSQQGYTEAFF. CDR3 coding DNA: TGTGCCAGCTCACAACAGGGTTACACTGAAGCTTTCTTT.

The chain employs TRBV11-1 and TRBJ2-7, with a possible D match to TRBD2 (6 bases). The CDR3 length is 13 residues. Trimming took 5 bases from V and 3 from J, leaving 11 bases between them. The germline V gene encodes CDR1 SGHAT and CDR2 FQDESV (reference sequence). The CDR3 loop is CASSAGLIYEQYF. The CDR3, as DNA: TGTGCCAGCAGCGCGGGACTTATCTACGAGCAGTACTTC.

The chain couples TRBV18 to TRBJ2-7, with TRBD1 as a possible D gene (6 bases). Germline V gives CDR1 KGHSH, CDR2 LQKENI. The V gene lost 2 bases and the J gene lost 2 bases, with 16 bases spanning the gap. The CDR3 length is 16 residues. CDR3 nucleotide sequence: TGTGCCAGCTCACCATGGTTTGGCCAGGGGCCCTACGAGCAGTACTTC. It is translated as CASSPWFGQGPYEQYF.

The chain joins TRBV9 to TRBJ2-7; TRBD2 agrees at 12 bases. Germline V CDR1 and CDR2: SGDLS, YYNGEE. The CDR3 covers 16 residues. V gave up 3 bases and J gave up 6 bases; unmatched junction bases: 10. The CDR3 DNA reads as TGTGCCAGCAGCGGCGAAGGACTAGCGGGAATCTTCGAGCAGTACTTC. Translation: CASSGEGLAGIFEQYF.

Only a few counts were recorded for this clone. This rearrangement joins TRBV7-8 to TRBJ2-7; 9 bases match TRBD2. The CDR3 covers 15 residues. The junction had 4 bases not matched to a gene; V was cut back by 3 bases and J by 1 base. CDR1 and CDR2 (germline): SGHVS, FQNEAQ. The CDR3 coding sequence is TGTGCCAGCAGCTTTCTAGCGGGACCATCCTACGAGCAGTACTTC. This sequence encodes CASSFLAGPSYEQYF. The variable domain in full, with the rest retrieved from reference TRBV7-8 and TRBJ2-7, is GAGVSQSPRYKVAKRGQDVALRCDPISGHVSLFWYQQALGQGPEFLTYFQNEAQLDKSGLPSDRFFAERPEGSVSTLKIQRTQQEDSAVYLCASSFLAGPSYEQYFGPGTRLTVT.

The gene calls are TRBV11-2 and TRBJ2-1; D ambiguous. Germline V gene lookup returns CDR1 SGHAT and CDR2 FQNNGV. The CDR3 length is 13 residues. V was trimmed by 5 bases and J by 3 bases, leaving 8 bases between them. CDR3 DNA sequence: TGTGCCAGCAGCCTCCGTATCTACAATGAGCAGTTCTTC. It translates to CASSLRIYNEQFF.

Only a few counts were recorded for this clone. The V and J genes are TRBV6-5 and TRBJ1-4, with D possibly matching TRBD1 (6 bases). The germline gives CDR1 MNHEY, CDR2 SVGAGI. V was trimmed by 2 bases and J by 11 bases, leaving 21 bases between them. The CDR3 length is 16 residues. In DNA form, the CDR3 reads TGTGCCAGCAGTTACGGCTGGGGCGGGGGGGGCGGGAAACTGTTTTTT. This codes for CASSYGWGGGGGKLFF.

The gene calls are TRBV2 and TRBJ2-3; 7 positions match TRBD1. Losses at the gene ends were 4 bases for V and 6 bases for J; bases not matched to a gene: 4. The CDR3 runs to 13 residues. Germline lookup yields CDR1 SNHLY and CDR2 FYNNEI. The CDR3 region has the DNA TGTGCCAGCAGTGTAAACAGGGGCGATACGCAGTATTTT. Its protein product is CASSVNRGDTQYF.

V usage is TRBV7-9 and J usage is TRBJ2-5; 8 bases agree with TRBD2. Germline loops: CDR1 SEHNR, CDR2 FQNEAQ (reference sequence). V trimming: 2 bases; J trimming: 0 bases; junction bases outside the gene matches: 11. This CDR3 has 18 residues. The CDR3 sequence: CASSLIGLAGHYQETQYF. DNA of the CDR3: TGTGCCAGCAGCTTAATTGGCCTAGCGGGCCATTACCAAGAGACCCAGTACTTC.

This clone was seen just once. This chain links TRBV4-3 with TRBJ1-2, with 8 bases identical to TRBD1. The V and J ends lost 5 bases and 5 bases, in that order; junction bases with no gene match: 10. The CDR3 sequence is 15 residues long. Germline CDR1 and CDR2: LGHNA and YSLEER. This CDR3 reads CASSYFLTGGYGYTF. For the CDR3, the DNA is TGCGCCAGCAGCTATTTTTTAACAGGGGGGTATGGCTACACCTTC.

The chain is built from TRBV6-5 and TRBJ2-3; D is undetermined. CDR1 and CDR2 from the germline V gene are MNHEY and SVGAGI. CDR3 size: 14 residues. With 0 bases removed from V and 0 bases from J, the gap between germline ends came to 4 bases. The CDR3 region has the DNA TGTGCCAGCAGTTACTCGAGAAGCACAGATACGCAGTATTTT. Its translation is CASSYSRSTDTQYF.

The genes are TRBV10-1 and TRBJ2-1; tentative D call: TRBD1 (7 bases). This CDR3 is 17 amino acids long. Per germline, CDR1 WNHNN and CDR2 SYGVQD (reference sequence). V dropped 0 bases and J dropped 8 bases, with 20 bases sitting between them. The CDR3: CASSESRGLIGGDEQFF. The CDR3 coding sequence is TGCGCCAGCAGTGAGTCGCGGGGCTTAATAGGGGGCGATGAGCAGTTCTTC.

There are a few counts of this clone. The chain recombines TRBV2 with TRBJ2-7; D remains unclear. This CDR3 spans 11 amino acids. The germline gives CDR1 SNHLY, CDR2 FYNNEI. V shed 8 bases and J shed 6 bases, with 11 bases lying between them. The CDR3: CASLKWSEQYF. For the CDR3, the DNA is TGTGCCAGCCTAAAGTGGAGCGAGCAGTACTTC.

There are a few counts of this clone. The CDR3 sequence is CASSPPGTGYTEAFF. In DNA, the CDR3 is TGTGCCAGCAGTCCACCTGGGACAGGATACACTGAAGCTTTCTTT. The chain carries TRBV28 and TRBJ1-1, with 8 bases identical to TRBD1. Germline lookup yields CDR1 MDHEN and CDR2 SYDVKM. V was clipped by 5 bases and J by 3 bases; unmatched bases: 8. The CDR3 runs 15 residues.

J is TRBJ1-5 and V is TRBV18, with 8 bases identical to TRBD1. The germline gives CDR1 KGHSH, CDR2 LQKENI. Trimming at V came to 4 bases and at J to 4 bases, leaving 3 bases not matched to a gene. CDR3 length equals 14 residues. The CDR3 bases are TGTGCCAGCTCACTCGGACAGGGTAATCAGCCCCAGCATTTT. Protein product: CASSLGQGNQPQHF.

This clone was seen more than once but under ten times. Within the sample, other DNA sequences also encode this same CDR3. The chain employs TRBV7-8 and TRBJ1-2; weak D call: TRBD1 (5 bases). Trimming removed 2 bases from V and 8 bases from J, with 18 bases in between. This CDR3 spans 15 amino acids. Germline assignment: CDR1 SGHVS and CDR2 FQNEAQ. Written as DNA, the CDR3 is TGTGCCAGCAGCTTAAGCTCCCGGGGGACGGGGGGCTACACCTTC. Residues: CASSLSSRGTGGYTF.

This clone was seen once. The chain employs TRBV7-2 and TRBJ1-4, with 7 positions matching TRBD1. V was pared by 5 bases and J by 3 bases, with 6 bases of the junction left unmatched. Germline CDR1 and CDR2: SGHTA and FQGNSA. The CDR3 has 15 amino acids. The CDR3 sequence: CASSNQGGSNEKLFF. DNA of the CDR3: TGTGCCAGCAGCAACCAGGGGGGATCTAATGAAAAACTGTTTTTT.

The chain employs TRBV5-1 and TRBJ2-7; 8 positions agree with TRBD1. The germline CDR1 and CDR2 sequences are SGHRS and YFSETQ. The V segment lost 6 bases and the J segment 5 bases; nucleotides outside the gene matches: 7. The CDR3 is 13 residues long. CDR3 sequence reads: CASTSSGGHEQYF. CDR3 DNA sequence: TGCGCCAGCACCTCGTCAGGGGGCCACGAGCAGTACTTC.